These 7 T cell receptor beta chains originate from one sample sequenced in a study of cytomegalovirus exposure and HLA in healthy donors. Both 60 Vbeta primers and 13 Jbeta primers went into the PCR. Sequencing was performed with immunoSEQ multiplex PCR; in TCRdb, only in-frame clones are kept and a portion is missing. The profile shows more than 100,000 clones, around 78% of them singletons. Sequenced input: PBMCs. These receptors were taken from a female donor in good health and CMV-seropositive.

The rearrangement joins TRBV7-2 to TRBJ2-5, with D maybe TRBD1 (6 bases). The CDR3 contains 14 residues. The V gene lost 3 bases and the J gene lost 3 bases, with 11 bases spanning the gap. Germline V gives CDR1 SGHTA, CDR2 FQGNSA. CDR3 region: CASSFPGDEETQYF. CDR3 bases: TGTGCCAGCAGCTTCCCAGGGGACGAAGAGACCCAGTACTTC. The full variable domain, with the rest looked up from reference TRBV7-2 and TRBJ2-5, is GAGVSQSPSNKVTEKGKDVELRCDPISGHTALYWYRQSLGQGLEFLIYFQGNSAPDKSGLPSDRFSAERTGGSVSTLTIQRTQQEDSAVYLCASSFPGDEETQYFGPGTRLLVL.

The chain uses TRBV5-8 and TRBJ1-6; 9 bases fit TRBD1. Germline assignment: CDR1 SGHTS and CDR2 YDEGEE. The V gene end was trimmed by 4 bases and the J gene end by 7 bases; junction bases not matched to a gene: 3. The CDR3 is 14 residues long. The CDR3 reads CASSPDRGNSPLHF. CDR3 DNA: TGTGCCAGCAGCCCGGACAGGGGAAATTCACCCCTCCACTTT. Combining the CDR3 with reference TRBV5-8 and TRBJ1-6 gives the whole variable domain EAGVTQSPTHLIKTRGQQATLRCSPISGHTSVYWYQQALGLGLQFLLWYDEGEERNRGNFPPRFSGRQFPNYSSELNVNALELEDSALYLCASSPDRGNSPLHFGNGTRLTVT.

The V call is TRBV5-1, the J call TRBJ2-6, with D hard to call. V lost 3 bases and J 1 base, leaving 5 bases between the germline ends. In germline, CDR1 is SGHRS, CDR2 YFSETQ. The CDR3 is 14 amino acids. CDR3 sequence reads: CASSYVSGANVLTF. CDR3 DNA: TGCGCCAGCAGCTATGTATCTGGGGCCAACGTCCTGACTTTC.

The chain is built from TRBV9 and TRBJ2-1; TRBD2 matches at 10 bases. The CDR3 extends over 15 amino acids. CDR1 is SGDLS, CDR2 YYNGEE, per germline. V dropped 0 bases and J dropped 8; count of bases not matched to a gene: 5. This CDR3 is CASSVAGTSADEQFF. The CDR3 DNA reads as TGTGCCAGCAGCGTAGCGGGGACTAGCGCCGATGAGCAGTTCTTC.

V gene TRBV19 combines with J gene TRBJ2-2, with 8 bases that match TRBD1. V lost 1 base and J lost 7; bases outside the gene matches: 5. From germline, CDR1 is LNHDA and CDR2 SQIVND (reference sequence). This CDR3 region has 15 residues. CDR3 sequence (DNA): TGTGCCAGTAGTATAGCAGGGGGCGCGGGCGGGGAGCTGTTTTTT. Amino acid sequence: CASSIAGGAGGELFF.

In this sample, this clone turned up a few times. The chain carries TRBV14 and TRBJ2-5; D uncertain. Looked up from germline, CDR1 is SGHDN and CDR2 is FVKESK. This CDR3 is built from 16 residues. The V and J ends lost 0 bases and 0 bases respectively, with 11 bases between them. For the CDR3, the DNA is TGTGCCAGCAGCCAAGAAACACACGTGTACCAAGAGACCCAGTACTTC. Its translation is CASSQETHVYQETQYF.

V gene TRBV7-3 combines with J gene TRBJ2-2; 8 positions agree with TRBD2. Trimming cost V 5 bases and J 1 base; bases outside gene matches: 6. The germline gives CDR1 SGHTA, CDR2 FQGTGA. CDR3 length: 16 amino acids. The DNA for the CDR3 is TGTGCCAGCAGCCACCCGCGGGGGGTGAACACCGGGGAGCTGTTTTTT. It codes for CASSHPRGVNTGELFF. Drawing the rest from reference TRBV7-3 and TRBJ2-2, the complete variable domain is GAGVSQTPSNKVTEKGKYVELRCDPISGHTALYWYRQSLGQGPEFLIYFQGTGAADDSGLPNDRFFAVRPEGSVSTLKIQRTERGDSAVYLCASSHPRGVNTGELFFGEGSRLTVL.